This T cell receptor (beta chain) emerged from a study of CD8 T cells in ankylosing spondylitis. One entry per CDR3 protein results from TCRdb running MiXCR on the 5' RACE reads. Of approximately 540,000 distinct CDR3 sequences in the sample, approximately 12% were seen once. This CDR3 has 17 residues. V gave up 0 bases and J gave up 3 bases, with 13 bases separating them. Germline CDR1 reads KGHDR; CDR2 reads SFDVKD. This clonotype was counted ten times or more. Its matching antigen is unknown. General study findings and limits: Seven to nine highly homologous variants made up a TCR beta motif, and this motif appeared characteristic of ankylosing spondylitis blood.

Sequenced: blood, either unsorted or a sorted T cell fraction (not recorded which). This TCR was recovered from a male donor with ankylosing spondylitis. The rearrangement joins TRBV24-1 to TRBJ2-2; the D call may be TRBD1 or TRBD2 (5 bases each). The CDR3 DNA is TGTGCCACCAGTGATTTGGAGACGGGACCTCACACCGGGGAGCTGTTTTTT. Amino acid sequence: CATSDLETGPHTGELFF.